Presented here are 32 T cell receptor beta chains from one specimen sequenced in a study of blood T cell repertoires in COVID-19 (dated by TCRdb to the early 2020s). Preparation of the library involved the immunoSEQ multiplex PCR assay. As stored in TCRdb, this immuneACCESS dataset retains in-frame rearrangements with V and J assigned. A fraction of the clones does not appear; measured against another copy, unresolved V genes explain less than half of the discrepancy, and the remainder lacks a known reason. Recorded for this sample are approximately 190,000 clones; 88% of them occurred a single time. 6% of the sample is in the top ten clones. The source material was peripheral blood. Every receptor here comes from a man between 40 and 49 years old with active or convalescent COVID-19.

V usage is TRBV28 and J usage is TRBJ2-7; unclear D gene. The germline CDR1 and CDR2 sequences are MDHEN and SYDVKM. The CDR3 covers 14 residues. V lost 2 bases, J lost 2 bases, and 10 bases lay in between. CDR3 nucleotide sequence: TGTGCCAGCAGTTTAGTCTCTTTTCCCTACGAGCAGTACTTC. This encodes CASSLVSFPYEQYF.

The genes are TRBV7-2 and TRBJ2-7, with D perhaps TRBD2 (7 bases). This CDR3 contains 15 residues. In germline, CDR1 is SGHTA, CDR2 FQGNSA. V was pared by 4 bases and J by 0 bases, with 13 bases between. CDR3 in amino acids: CASSSAGALSYEQYF. The CDR3 nucleotides are TGTGCCAGCAGCTCCGCGGGGGCCCTCTCCTACGAGCAGTACTTC. The full variable domain, rest sourced from reference TRBV7-2 and TRBJ2-7, is GAGVSQSPSNKVTEKGKDVELRCDPISGHTALYWYRQSLGQGLEFLIYFQGNSAPDKSGLPSDRFSAERTGGSVSTLTIQRTQQEDSAVYLCASSSAGALSYEQYFGPGTRLTVT.

The J gene is TRBJ1-6, the V gene TRBV3-1 (or the pseudogene TRBV3-2); 7 bases agree with TRBD1. The CDR3 is 16 residues long. Germline-derived CDR1 and CDR2 are LGHDT and YNNKEL (reference sequence). The J segment lost 3 bases and the V segment lost 2 bases, leaving 4 bases of the junction unmatched. In DNA form, the CDR3 reads TGTGCCAGCAGCCAAACGTGGACAGGCTATAATTCACCCCTCCACTTT. Translated: CASSQTWTGYNSPLHF.

V usage is TRBV11-2 and J usage is TRBJ1-4; TRBD1 agrees at 8 bases. Losses at the gene ends were 5 bases for V and 4 bases for J; bases not matched to a gene: 9. The CDR3 consists of 16 residues. Germline values: CDR1 SGHAT, CDR2 FQNNGV. The chain's CDR3 is CASSLFGGQVNEKLFF. CDR3 DNA sequence: TGTGCCAGCAGCCTCTTCGGGGGACAGGTTAATGAAAAACTGTTTTTT.

The chain has TRBV28 and TRBJ2-1; the match to TRBD2 covers 12 bases. J gave up 6 bases and V 4 bases, and 10 bases lay outside the gene matches. This CDR3 spans 17 amino acids. The germline gives CDR1 MDHEN, CDR2 SYDVKM. CDR3: CASSSSGRAGLSNEQFF. In DNA form, the CDR3 reads TGTGCCAGCAGTTCTAGCGGGAGGGCCGGTCTTAGCAATGAGCAGTTCTTC.

The J gene is TRBJ2-5, the V gene TRBV21-1; whether TRBD1, the table's D call, matches the DNA was not checked. TRBV21-1 is a pseudogene locus. The CDR3 runs 19 residues. CDR3 loop: CASSTRQGRKGHMGETQYF. CDR3 DNA sequence: TGTGCCAGCAGCACCCGACAGGGTAGAAAAGGCCATATGGGGGAGACCCAGTACTTC.

Worth noting for this clone: Other nucleotide sequences in the sample specify the same CDR3. The chain has TRBV18 and TRBJ2-7, with D uncertain. This CDR3 spans 12 amino acids. V was cut by 3 bases and J by 4 bases, with 7 bases left in between. The germline CDR1 and CDR2 sequences are KGHSH and LQKENI. Here the CDR3 DNA reads TGTGCCAGCTCACCTTCGTCGTACGAGCAGTACTTC. It is translated as CASSPSSYEQYF.

This clone was counted a few times. Here the CDR3 DNA reads TGCAGCGTTGAAACCGGGGTAGCGGGAGTCGGGGAGCTGTTTTTT. Its protein is CSVETGVAGVGELFF. V and J are TRBV29-1 and TRBJ2-2; 9 nucleotides match TRBD2. The V gene end was trimmed by 2 bases and the J gene end by 7 bases; junction bases not matched to a gene: 8. The V gene's germline CDR1 is SQVTM and CDR2 ANQGSEA. This CDR3 contains 15 residues.

V gene TRBV7-9 combines with J gene TRBJ2-2; tentatively, D is TRBD1 (6 bases). CDR1 is SEHNR, CDR2 FQNEAQ, per germline (reference sequence). The CDR3 totals 14 residues. Trimming shortened V by 4 bases and J by 3 bases, and 9 bases separated the two germline ends. The CDR3 DNA is TGTGCCAGCAGCTCAAACAGGGACACCGGGGAGCTGTTTTTT. This encodes CASSSNRDTGELFF.

The CDR3 spells CASKEPGHGAYEQYF. The CDR3 region has the DNA TGTGCCAGCAAGGAACCGGGACACGGGGCGTACGAGCAGTACTTC. This chain uses TRBV28 with TRBJ2-7; weak D call: TRBD1 (6 bases). V was clipped by 7 bases and J by 4 bases, with 20 bases between them. Germline loops: CDR1 MDHEN, CDR2 SYDVKM. The CDR3 extends over 15 amino acids.

This chain joins TRBV11-3 and TRBJ2-3; D uncertain. The CDR3 extends over 15 amino acids. Germline V gene data show CDR1 as SGHNT and CDR2 as YENEEA. V dropped 5 bases and J dropped 5 bases, with 17 bases sitting between them. CDR3 loop: CASSPQSPRGDTQYF. CDR3 DNA: TGTGCCAGCAGCCCCCAATCCCCCCGAGGAGATACGCAGTATTTT.

The chain links TRBV4-3 to TRBJ2-5; TRBD1 matches 9 bases. CDR3 length: 15 residues. Losses at the gene ends were 1 base for V and 3 bases for J; bases not matched to a gene: 3. Germline assignment: CDR1 LGHNA and CDR2 YSLEER. CDR3 sequence (DNA): TGCGCCAGCAGCCAAGGGGACAGGGCTGAAGAGACCCAGTACTTC. It is translated as CASSQGDRAEETQYF.

V usage is TRBV4-3 and J usage is TRBJ1-1, with 7 bases aligning to TRBD1. The CDR3 is 15 amino acids. V trimming: 3 bases; J trimming: 5 bases; junction bases outside the gene matches: 9. Germline CDR1 is LGHNA and CDR2 is YSLEER. The CDR3 region has the DNA TGCGCCAGCAGCCATACTTCAGGGGGTATAACTGAAGCTTTCTTT. Translation: CASSHTSGGITEAFF.

The J gene is TRBJ2-5, the V gene TRBV28, with 14 bases identical to TRBD2. Germline V lookup: CDR1 MDHEN, CDR2 SYDVKM. This CDR3 region has 16 residues. V trimming: 10 bases; J trimming: 5 bases; junction bases outside the gene matches: 12. The DNA for the CDR3 is TGTGCCACCACTGGACTAGCGGGAGGAGTGGGTGAGACCCAGTACTTC. It is translated as CATTGLAGGVGETQYF.

The chain employs TRBV18 and TRBJ2-2, with TRBD2 identical over 8 bases. Looked up from germline, CDR1 is KGHSH and CDR2 is LQKENI. CDR3 length: 16 residues. V trimming: 3 bases; J trimming: 0 bases; junction bases outside the gene matches: 3. CDR3 nucleotide sequence: TGTGCCAGCTCACCGGCGGGGGGATCGAACACCGGGGAGCTGTTTTTT. It specifies CASSPAGGSNTGELFF.

The V gene is TRBV5-6, the J gene TRBJ1-1, with 9 bases fitting TRBD1. This CDR3 has 15 amino acids. Germline CDR1 SGHDT, CDR2 YYEEEE. J lost 1 base, V lost 2 bases, and 3 bases had no gene match. In nucleotides, the CDR3 is TGTGCCAGCAGCTTACAGGGGGCACCGAACACTGAAGCTTTCTTT. This encodes CASSLQGAPNTEAFF.

The chain links TRBV4-2 to TRBJ2-1, with TRBD2 matching over 7 bases. Germline V CDR1 and CDR2: LGHNA, YNFKEQ. Germline trimming cut 0 bases from V and 5 bases from J; bases unmatched to any gene: 7. The CDR3 consists of 16 residues. This chain's CDR3 is CASSQDPGTTNNEQFF. The CDR3 DNA is TGTGCCAGCAGCCAAGACCCCGGGACTACAAACAATGAGCAGTTCTTC.

For the CDR3, the DNA is TGCGCCAGCAGCTCAAAGGACAGGACGAGCTCCTACGAGCAGTACTTC. It encodes CASSSKDRTSSYEQYF. This chain joins TRBV5-1 and TRBJ2-7; the match to TRBD1 covers 7 bases. This CDR3 spans 16 amino acids. Germline CDR1 is SGHRS and CDR2 is YFSETQ. The V and J ends lost 3 bases and 0 bases, in that order; junction bases with no gene match: 9. The whole variable domain, filled in from reference TRBV5-1 and TRBJ2-7, reads KAGVTQTPRYLIKTRGQQVTLSCSPISGHRSVSWYQQTPGQGLQFLFEYFSETQRNKGNFPGRFSGRQFSNSRSEMNVSTLELGDSALYLCASSSKDRTSSYEQYFGPGTRLTVT.

The rearrangement uses TRBV6-5 and TRBJ2-7; perhaps TRBD2 as D (6 bases). Germline V gives CDR1 MNHEY, CDR2 SVGAGI. Trimming removed 4 bases at V and 3 bases at J, with 13 bases between. The CDR3 is made up of 14 amino acids. The CDR3 sequence is CASSSGDGGYEQYF. CDR3 nucleotides: TGTGCCAGCAGTTCCGGGGACGGGGGCTACGAGCAGTACTTC.

V and J are TRBV19 and TRBJ2-6, with D unresolved. The CDR3 contains 17 residues. Trimming left V 0 bases short and J 0 bases short, with 9 bases between. Germline-derived CDR1 and CDR2 are LNHDA and SQIVND (reference sequence). The CDR3 region has the DNA TGTGCCAGTAGTATAGACAGGCCCCTCTCTGGGGCCAACGTCCTGACTTTC. This codes for CASSIDRPLSGANVLTF. Combining the CDR3 with reference TRBV19 and TRBJ2-6 gives the whole variable domain DGGITQSPKYLFRKEGQNVTLSCEQNLNHDAMYWYRQDPGQGLRLIYYSQIVNDFQKGDIAEGYSVSREKKESFPLTVTSAQKNPTAFYLCASSIDRPLSGANVLTFGAGSRLTVL.

The V gene is TRBV6-4, the J gene TRBJ1-1; 7 bases are shared with TRBD1. V was pared by 6 bases and J by 7 bases, with 8 bases of the junction left unmatched. The CDR3 totals 13 residues. Germline CDR1 and CDR2: MRHNA and SNTAGT. CDR3 nucleotide sequence: TGTGCCAGCAGCCTAGACAGGGACCTTGAAGCTTTCTTT. Protein: CASSLDRDLEAFF.

This clone was counted a few times. The V call is TRBV2, the J call TRBJ1-2; tentative D call: TRBD1 (6 bases). Germline loops: CDR1 SNHLY, CDR2 FYNNEI. The V and J ends lost 0 bases and 6 bases respectively, with 11 bases between them. The CDR3 spans 14 residues. The CDR3 loop is CASSEAAGVDGYTF. The CDR3 nucleotides read TGTGCCAGCAGTGAAGCGGCAGGGGTCGATGGCTACACCTTC.

J is TRBJ2-1 and V is TRBV25-1, with D unresolved. The CDR3 length is 14 residues. The V gene lost 2 bases and the J gene lost 4 bases, with 9 bases spanning the gap. Germline V gives CDR1 MGHDK, CDR2 SYGVNS. The CDR3 region is CASSEVREYNEQFF. CDR3 sequence (DNA): TGTGCCAGCAGTGAAGTGCGAGAATACAATGAGCAGTTCTTC.

The chain couples TRBV3-1 (or the pseudogene TRBV3-2) to TRBJ2-7; 8 bases are a match to TRBD1. Germline values: CDR1 LGHDT, CDR2 YNNKEL (reference sequence). The ends lost 0 bases at V and 0 bases at J; junction bases unmatched: 4. CDR3 length: 16 amino acids. The CDR3 spells CASSQDGQGVSYEQYF. The CDR3 region has the DNA TGTGCCAGCAGCCAAGATGGACAGGGCGTCTCCTACGAGCAGTACTTC.

The V and J genes are TRBV9 and TRBJ2-5; 9 positions match TRBD2. The CDR3 runs to 17 residues. Germline V gene sequence: CDR1 SGDLS, CDR2 YYNGEE. The V gene end was trimmed by 3 bases and the J gene end by 1 base; junction bases not matched to a gene: 10. The CDR3 loop reads CASSGSPRAGGQETQYF. The DNA for the CDR3 is TGTGCCAGCAGCGGAAGCCCCCGAGCGGGGGGCCAAGAGACCCAGTACTTC.

The chain has TRBV7-2 and TRBJ2-1; 7 nucleotides line up with TRBD2. The CDR3 sequence is 16 residues long. Germline V gives CDR1 SGHTA, CDR2 FQGNSA. The J segment lost 2 bases and the V segment lost 1 base, leaving 5 bases of the junction unmatched. As DNA, the CDR3 is TGTGCCAGCAGCTTAGTGGGAGGGGTCACCTACAATGAGCAGTTCTTC. Protein sequence: CASSLVGGVTYNEQFF. The variable domain in full, with the rest retrieved from reference TRBV7-2 and TRBJ2-1, is GAGVSQSPSNKVTEKGKDVELRCDPISGHTALYWYRQSLGQGLEFLIYFQGNSAPDKSGLPSDRFSAERTGGSVSTLTIQRTQQEDSAVYLCASSLVGGVTYNEQFFGPGTRLTVL.

The chain combines TRBV2 with TRBJ1-5; no definite D call. Germline V gene sequence: CDR1 SNHLY, CDR2 FYNNEI. V lost 4 bases to trimming and J lost 0 bases, with 10 bases between them. This CDR3 is 15 amino acids long. CDR3 in amino acids: CASSVGRASNQPQHF. CDR3 sequence (DNA): TGTGCCAGCAGTGTCGGGAGGGCTAGCAATCAGCCCCAGCATTTT.

The chain joins TRBV7-2 to TRBJ2-3; TRBD2 matches at 13 bases. With V trimmed by 3 bases and J by 0 bases, 6 bases remained unmatched. The CDR3 length is 18 residues. CDR1 and CDR2 (germline): SGHTA, FQGNSA. CDR3 protein: CASSLSLAGGRSTDTQYF. The DNA for the CDR3 is TGTGCCAGCAGCTTGTCACTAGCGGGGGGGCGAAGCACAGATACGCAGTATTTT. The whole variable domain, filled in from reference TRBV7-2 and TRBJ2-3, reads GAGVSQSPSNKVTEKGKDVELRCDPISGHTALYWYRQSLGQGLEFLIYFQGNSAPDKSGLPSDRFSAERTGGSVSTLTIQRTQQEDSAVYLCASSLSLAGGRSTDTQYFGPGTRLTVL.

This chain uses TRBV6-5 with TRBJ1-2; weak D call: TRBD1 (5 bases). The V end was cut by 7 bases, the J end by 3 bases, with 18 bases between. This CDR3 spans 15 amino acids. Per germline, CDR1 MNHEY and CDR2 SVGAGI. CDR3 in amino acids: CASNPTGVNDYGYTF. The CDR3 DNA follows: TGTGCCAGCAATCCAACGGGGGTTAACGACTATGGCTACACCTTC.

The CDR3, as DNA: TGTGCCCTTTCACAGGGGAACACTGAAGCTTTCTTT. Amino acid sequence: CALSQGNTEAFF. The chain links TRBV28 to TRBJ1-1; possibly TRBD1 for D (6 bases). CDR3 length: 12 residues. V was cut by 11 bases and J by 1 base, with 11 bases left in between. The germline gives CDR1 MDHEN, CDR2 SYDVKM.

In this sample, this clone turned up once. The chain couples TRBV11-2 to TRBJ2-3; 8 bases are a match to TRBD1. V dropped 2 bases and J dropped 6; count of bases not matched to a gene: 4. CDR1 and CDR2 (germline): SGHAT, FQNNGV. This CDR3 has 14 residues. CDR3: CASSLQGAADTQYF. CDR3 DNA: TGTGCCAGCAGCTTACAGGGGGCAGCGGATACGCAGTATTTT.

The gene calls are TRBV5-1 and TRBJ2-3; tentatively, D is TRBD2 (6 bases). This CDR3 region has 12 residues. Germline loops: CDR1 SGHRS, CDR2 YFSETQ. V was pared by 1 base and J by 6 bases, with 6 bases between. In DNA form, the CDR3 reads TGCGCCAGCAGCTTGCTAGCGGATACGCAGTATTTT. Translated: CASSLLADTQYF. The entire variable domain, with the rest obtained from reference TRBV5-1 and TRBJ2-3, is as follows: KAGVTQTPRYLIKTRGQQVTLSCSPISGHRSVSWYQQTPGQGLQFLFEYFSETQRNKGNFPGRFSGRQFSNSRSEMNVSTLELGDSALYLCASSLLADTQYFGPGTRLTVL.